This T cell receptor beta chain was obtained from a study of T cells in Graves' hyperthyroidism and ophthalmopathy. Researchers amplified the TCR beta CDR3 regions from RNA transcripts. In the first-round RT-PCR of the TCR CDR3, the HTBI primer set was used. Each CDR3 protein gets one entry after TCRdb re-called the multiplex PCR reads with MiXCR. This table holds 700,000 or so distinct CDR3 sequences, 16% found once. No progression to ophthalmopathy during 18 months of follow-up defined stable disease. The CDR3 loop spans 13 amino acids. Looked up from germline, CDR1 is DFQATT and CDR2 is SNEGSKA (reference sequence). Deletions cut 4 bases from V and 3 bases from J, with 10 bases between.

Sequences were obtained from blood. This sequence joins TRBV20-1 and TRBJ1-5; no clear D. This receptor was identified in a young man with Graves' hyperthyroidism. CDR3 sequence: CSAIRAVNQPQHF. In DNA, the CDR3 is TGCAGTGCTATTAGGGCCGTCAATCAGCCCCAGCATTTT.